This TCR beta chain derives from a study of blood T cell repertoires in COVID-19. CDR1 MDHEN and CDR2 SYDVKM come from the germline V gene. J gave up 8 bases and V 7 bases, and 4 bases lay outside the gene matches. There are 12 residues in the CDR3. Measured with immunoSEQ multiplex PCR; TCRdb has only the in-frame clones, and not every one. The top ten clones hold roughly 2.9% of a sample with about 300,000 clones, roughly 90% of them seen once. This TCR was sampled from a woman between 45 and 60 years old who had been exposed to COVID-19. V and J are TRBV28 and TRBJ1-4; 7 bases align to TRBD1. The sequenced sample consisted of PBMCs or T cells enriched from blood (not recorded which). The CDR3 nucleotides read TGTGCCAGCACCATGGGACAGGAAAAACTGTTTTTT. This codes for CASTMGQEKLFF.